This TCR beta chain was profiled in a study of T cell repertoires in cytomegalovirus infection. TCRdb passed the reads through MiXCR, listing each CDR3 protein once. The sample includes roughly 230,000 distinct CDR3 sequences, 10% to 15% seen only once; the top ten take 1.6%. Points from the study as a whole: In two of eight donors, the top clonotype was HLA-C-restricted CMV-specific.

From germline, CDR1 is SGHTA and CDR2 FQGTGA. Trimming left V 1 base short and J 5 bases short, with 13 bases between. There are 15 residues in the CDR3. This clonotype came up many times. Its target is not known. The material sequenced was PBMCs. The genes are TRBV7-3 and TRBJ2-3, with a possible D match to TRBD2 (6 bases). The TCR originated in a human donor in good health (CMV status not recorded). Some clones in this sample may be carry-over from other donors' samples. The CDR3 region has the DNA TGTGCCAGCAGCTTAATGGCGGGACGCGTAGATACGCAGTATTTT. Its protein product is CASSLMAGRVDTQYF.